The entry that follows covers one T cell receptor (beta chain) sequence. Its antigen target is currently unknown. Base quality data are lacking; no much larger clone is found one base away. As encoded in the germline V gene, CDR1 is SQVTM while CDR2 is ANQGSEA. V and J are trimmed by 6 bases and 5 bases, and the gene matches miss 12 bases of the junction. The CDR3 spans 15 residues, from the cysteine through the phenylalanine. The entry retains the CDR3 DNA only, 45 bases that are in frame from base 1. The CDR3 regions of human TCRbeta chains were analyzed by immunosequencing. As for the authors' bioinformatics: TCRs in the repertoires were compared against a reference library of SARS-CoV-2-specific TCRs that had been generated with the MIRA antigen-specificity platform. Breadth was defined as the fraction of unique TCRs that were SARS-CoV-2-associated. Depth was defined as the fraction of total T cells that were SARS-CoV-2-associated. Using the MIRA data, each spike-specific TCR was mapped to the spike region that the TCR reacts to and placed in a CD4 or CD8 class. Log10-transformed breadth and depth values were compared by one-way ANOVA with Sidak's multiple comparisons tests. In its TCRdb copy, this immuneACCESS table keeps in-frame sequences only and misses some clones. Where compared with another copy, unresolved V genes explain less than half of these, and the others have no known cause. V and J calls and clone size come straight from that table; D and trimming were deduced from the DNA. The sample table lists about 110,000 clones, approximately 89% of them with a count of one. The leading ten clones occupy roughly 4.3% of the sample.

This record belongs to a study of T cell responses to AZD1222 COVID-19 vaccine (dated by TCRdb to the early 2020s). Describing the broader study: TCR sequencing was performed for 230 to 250 trial participants, of whom roughly 200 were given two doses of AZD1222 and 26 were given two doses of MenACWY control vaccine. Enrollment into the trials was organized by age into subgroups of 18-55, 56-69 and 70-plus years, and those subgroups contained roughly 160, 29 and 62 TCR-sequenced participants, respectively.

This specimen's time point label, per the study, means: about 28 days (+/-7) after the second vaccine dose. AZD1222 recipients given second doses at about 4 weeks or at about 12 weeks were pooled, since spike-specific TCR depth and breadth were not found to differ between the two schedules. Vaccinee samples came from UK trials COV001 and COV002, including a single-blind randomized controlled phase 2/3 trial of AZD1222 (ChAdOx1 nCoV-19) in healthy adults. Trial participant PBMC samples were collected at day 0 and day 28 after the second dose for TCRbeta chain sequencing. General conclusions and limits of the study: After two AZD1222 doses, spike-specific TCR breadth and depth were significantly higher than at day 0 and than in MenACWY recipients. The 56-69-year group was small, and its depth increase did not reach significance, likely because of low power. Epitopes outside the regions mutated in the B.1.351 and B.1.1.7 variants were reportedly recognized by nearly half of the unique spike-specific TCRs. Most participants were white British and females outnumbered males, and the authors suggested that clonal diversity may have been underestimated. Conclusions about previously exposed vaccinees were limited because only six or seven AZD1222 recipients were SARS-CoV-2 seropositive at baseline. Because no day 14 peak-response samples were available, the repertoires could be characterized only after the peak T cell response. Vaccine-associated CD4 TCRs spanned the whole spike protein, with dominant responses in regions 160-218 and 743-854.

The source was peripheral blood, collected 28 days after the second AZD1222 dose. This clonotype originated in an adult who received the AZD1222 COVID-19 vaccine. The chain employs TRBV29-1 and TRBJ2-1; TRBD2 fits 8 bases in the junction. CDR3 sequence: CSVGEPRGAHNEQFF. The base sequence is TGCAGCGTGGGGGAGCCGCGGGGGGCCCACAATGAGCAGTTCTTC.